The source of this T cell receptor beta chain is a study of blood T cell repertoires in COVID-19 (TCRdb year 2020). A note on the overall study: The collaborator samples originated in the United States, Italy and Spain and spanned the acute and convalescent phases of COVID-19. Deeply sampled blood TCRbeta repertoires from subjects exposed to, actively infected with, or recovered from COVID-19 were included in the dataset. A freely available public database, intended as a resource for researchers studying the immune response to SARS-CoV-2, is where the repertoires were released. Where available, HLA class I and class II types were obtained from metadata supplied by the sample provider rather than from assay-based typing. The sample metadata nearly always contained a de-identified subject ID, COVID-19 status, age in years and sex. Samples were obtained from the ongoing ImmuneRACE study (first 160 participants) and from some 1,200 subjects provided by 6 global collaborators. The material from the prospective study consisted of cDNA or gDNA derived from T cells, B-cell-depleted T cells, or PBMCs. Paper-wide results and their limitations: The amount of clinical and demographic metadata varied by source and participant and was provided uncurated.

TCRbeta CDR3 regions were amplified from genomic DNA using the immunoSEQ Assay, a bias-controlled multiplex PCR. Concerning the study's data processing: The number of nucleated cells in each sample was estimated from the amplification of reference gene primers within the assay. To quantify the absolute abundance of each unique TCRbeta CDR3 rearrangement, sequence reads were collapsed and filtered. For each sample, productive Simpson clonality was calculated as the square root of Simpson's diversity index across productive rearrangements. The source is immuneACCESS, and TCRdb retained only in-frame sequences with V and J called. Part of the clones is not carried over; for the studies checked, unresolved V genes explain less than half of this, and the remainder is unexplained. V, J and clone size were drawn from that table, and D and trimming were deduced from the DNA. Counted in this sample were about 200,000 clones; 81% of them appeared once. The ten largest clonotypes hold about 8% of the sample.

Whole blood was collected in K2EDTA tubes by collaborating institutions according to the institutions' own protocols. Collaborator samples were shipped for TCRbeta analysis as frozen whole blood, isolated PBMCs, or DNA extracted from either sample type. Including the terminal cysteine and phenylalanine, the CDR3 comprises 12 residues. The entry retains the CDR3 DNA only, 36 bases that are in frame from base 1. Trimming costs V 3 bases and J 14 bases, and their ends lie 11 bases apart. The CDR1 and CDR2 encoded by the germline V gene are KGHSH and LQKENI. This clone was seen a few times. The target of this receptor is not known. No base-level quality is on record; no much larger clone is a single base apart.

Material: peripheral blood. The V and J segments used are TRBV18 and TRBJ1-6, and perhaps TRBD1 as D gene, on 5 matching bases. This clonotype was sampled from a woman older than 75 with acute or convalescent COVID-19. The encoded CDR3 is CASSPDSQALHF. The nucleotide sequence reads TGTGCCAGCTCACCCGACAGCCAAGCCCTCCACTTT. Supplemented by the reference TRBV18 and TRBJ1-6 proteins around the CDR3, the complete variable domain is NAGVMQNPRHLVRRRGQEARLRCSPMKGHSHVYWYRQLPEEGLKFMVYLQKENIIDESGMPKERFSAEFPKEGPSILRIQQVVRGDSAAYFCASSPDSQALHFGNGTRLTVT.